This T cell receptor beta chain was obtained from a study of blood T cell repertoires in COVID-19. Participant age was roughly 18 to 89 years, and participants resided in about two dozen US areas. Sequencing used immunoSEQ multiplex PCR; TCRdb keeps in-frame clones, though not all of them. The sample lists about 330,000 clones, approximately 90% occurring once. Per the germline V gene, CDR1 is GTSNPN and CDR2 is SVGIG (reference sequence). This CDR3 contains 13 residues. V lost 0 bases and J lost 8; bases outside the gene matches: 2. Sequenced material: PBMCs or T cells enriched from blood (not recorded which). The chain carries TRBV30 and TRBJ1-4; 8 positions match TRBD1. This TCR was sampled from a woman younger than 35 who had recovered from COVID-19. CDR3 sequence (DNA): TGTGCCTGGAGTGTGGACAGGGACGAAAAACTGTTTTTT. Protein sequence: CAWSVDRDEKLFF.